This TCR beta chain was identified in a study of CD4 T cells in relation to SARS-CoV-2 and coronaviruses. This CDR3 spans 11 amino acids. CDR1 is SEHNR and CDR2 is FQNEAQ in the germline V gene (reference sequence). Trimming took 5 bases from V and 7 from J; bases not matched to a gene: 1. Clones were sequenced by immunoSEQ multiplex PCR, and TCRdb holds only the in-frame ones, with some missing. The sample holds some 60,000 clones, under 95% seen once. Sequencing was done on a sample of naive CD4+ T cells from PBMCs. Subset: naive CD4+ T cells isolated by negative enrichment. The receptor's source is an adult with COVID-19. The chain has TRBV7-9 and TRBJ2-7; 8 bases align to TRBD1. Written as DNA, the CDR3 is TGTGCCAGCAGCCGGGACAGGGAGCAGTACTTC. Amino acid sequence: CASSRDREQYF.